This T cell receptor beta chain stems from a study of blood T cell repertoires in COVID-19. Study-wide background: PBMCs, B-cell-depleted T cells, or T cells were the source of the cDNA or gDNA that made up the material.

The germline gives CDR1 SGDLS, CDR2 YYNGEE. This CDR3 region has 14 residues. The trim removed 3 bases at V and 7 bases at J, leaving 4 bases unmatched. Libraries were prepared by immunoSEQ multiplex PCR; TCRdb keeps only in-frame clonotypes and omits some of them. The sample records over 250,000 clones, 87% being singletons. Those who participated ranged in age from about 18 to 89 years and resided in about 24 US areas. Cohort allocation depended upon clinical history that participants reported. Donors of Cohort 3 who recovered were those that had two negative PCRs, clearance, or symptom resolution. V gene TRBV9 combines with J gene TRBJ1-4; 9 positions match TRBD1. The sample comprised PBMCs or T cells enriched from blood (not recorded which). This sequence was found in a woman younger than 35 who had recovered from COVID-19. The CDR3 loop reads CASSAGTGFEKLFF. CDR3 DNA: TGTGCCAGCAGCGCCGGGACAGGGTTTGAAAAACTGTTTTTT.